This entry lists 24 T cell receptor beta chains sequenced from one sample in a study of CD8 T cells in ankylosing spondylitis. General observations from the study: Seemingly characteristic of ankylosing spondylitis blood was a TCR beta motif consisting of 7 or 8 highly homologous variants.

MiXCR, run by TCRdb on the 5' RACE reads, gives a single entry per CDR3 protein. Of 450,000 to 550,000 distinct CDR3 sequences in the sample, approximately 5.3% are singletons; the top ten hold around 3.4%. These receptors have no identified antigens. The material sequenced was blood, either unsorted or a sorted T cell fraction (not recorded which). The receptors were gathered from a male donor with ankylosing spondylitis.

This clonotype was seen ten or more times. The chain recombines TRBV10-3 with TRBJ2-3; 10 nucleotides line up with TRBD1. The CDR3 covers 17 residues. The germline V gene encodes CDR1 ENHRY and CDR2 SYGVKD. Trimming at V came to 4 bases and at J to 4 bases, leaving 11 bases not matched to a gene. The CDR3 loop is CAISANTGQGRADTQYF. In DNA form, the CDR3 reads TGTGCCATCAGTGCAAATACGGGACAGGGGAGGGCAGATACGCAGTATTTT.

This clonotype has a count of ten or more. The chain has TRBV5-1 and TRBJ1-2; possible D gene TRBD1, 6 bases. CDR3 length: 16 amino acids. V was pared by 5 bases and J by 0 bases, with 17 bases between. The germline V gene has CDR1 SGHRS and CDR2 YFSETQ. CDR3 amino acids: CASRPRVAGANYGYTF. CDR3 nucleotide sequence: TGCGCCAGCAGACCCCGCGTGGCAGGGGCTAACTATGGCTACACCTTC.

This clonotype was counted between two and nine times. A clone one base away is much larger, so this may be a read error. The rearrangement uses TRBV7-8 and TRBJ2-3; D is possibly TRBD1 (5 bases). The CDR3 is 14 amino acids. Germline CDR1 reads SGHVS; CDR2 reads FQNEAQ. Between the trimmed V and J ends, which lost 8 bases and 3 bases, there was a span of 15 bases. The CDR3 loop reads CASGTRQLTDTQYF. The CDR3 bases are TGTGCCAGCGGCACGCGACAGCTAACAGATACGCAGTATTTT.

A remark on this clonotype: This may stem from a read error, because a much larger clone lies one nucleotide away. The V call is TRBV27, the J call TRBJ2-7; a possible D gene is TRBD2 (6 bases). CDR1 and CDR2 (germline): MNHEY, SMNVEV (reference sequence). The CDR3 runs 21 residues. Trimming took off 0 bases at V and 0 bases at J, with 27 bases between the two ends. The CDR3 region has the DNA TGTGCCAGCAGTTTATCAGGGTGGCTAGCGCGACATTCTGAAGGCTCCTACGAGCAGTACTTC. It is translated as CASSLSGWLARHSEGSYEQYF.

The chain links TRBV29-1 to TRBJ2-7; D is perhaps TRBD1 (6 bases). V lost 1 base and J 2 bases, leaving 12 bases between the germline ends. Germline values: CDR1 SQVTM, CDR2 ANQGSEA. The length of the CDR3 is 14 residues. In nucleotides, the CDR3 is TGCAGCGTTGAAGGAAGACAGGAGCCCTACGAGCAGTACTTC. Protein product: CSVEGRQEPYEQYF.

Ten or more counts support this clonotype. The rearrangement links TRBV6-4 to TRBJ2-1; 12 nucleotides align to TRBD2. CDR1 MRHNA and CDR2 SNTAGT come from the germline V gene. V was clipped by 9 bases and J by 9 bases; unmatched bases: 6. The CDR3 extends over 13 amino acids. DNA of the CDR3: TGTGCCAGGACTAGCGGGAGAACCGGTGAGCAGTTCTTC. Translated: CARTSGRTGEQFF.

The sample holds many counts of this clonotype. This rearrangement joins TRBV20-1 to TRBJ2-4, with D unclear. CDR1 and CDR2 from the germline V gene are DFQATT and SNEGSKA (reference sequence). V lost 5 bases and J 6 bases, leaving 11 bases between the germline ends. CDR3 size: 12 residues. In DNA form, the CDR3 reads TGCAGTGCTTTCGGACCGGGAAACATTCAGTACTTC. Amino acids: CSAFGPGNIQYF.

This clonotype has just a few counts. The CDR3 sequence is CAIQVHGSGGNTIYF. Here the CDR3 DNA reads TGTGCCATCCAGGTCCATGGGAGTGGTGGAAACACCATATATTTT. J is TRBJ1-3 and V is TRBV10-3; D unresolved. The CDR3 extends over 15 amino acids. Trimming cost V 8 bases and J 3 bases, with 17 bases left between them. Germline lookup yields CDR1 ENHRY and CDR2 SYGVKD.

This clonotype was observed many times. V and J are TRBV13 and TRBJ2-3; 10 bases fit TRBD2. Germline V lookup: CDR1 PRHDT, CDR2 FYEKMQ (reference sequence). The J segment lost 0 bases and the V segment lost 4 bases, leaving 7 bases of the junction unmatched. CDR3 size: 17 residues. This chain's CDR3 is CASSSRTAGGSTDTQYF. The CDR3 DNA sequence: TGTGCCAGCAGCTCCCGGACAGCGGGAGGGAGCACAGATACGCAGTATTTT.

This clonotype came up many times. The rearrangement links TRBV24-1 to TRBJ2-1, with D unclear. The germline gives CDR1 KGHDR, CDR2 SFDVKD. V gave up 2 bases and J gave up 10 bases, with 17 bases separating them. The CDR3 runs to 15 residues. This chain's CDR3 is CATSDSAMGHQEQFF. In nucleotides, the CDR3 is TGTGCCACCAGTGATTCGGCGATGGGTCACCAAGAGCAGTTCTTC.

This clonotype was seen repeatedly, ten times or more. V usage is TRBV15 and J usage is TRBJ1-2, with unresolved D. V shed 5 bases and J shed 5 bases, with 6 bases lying between them. The CDR3 has 11 residues. Germline V CDR1 and CDR2: LNHNV, YYDKDF (reference sequence). The CDR3: CATSGLYGYTF. CDR3 coding DNA: TGTGCCACCAGCGGCTTATATGGCTACACCTTC.

This clonotype was observed at least ten times. The V call is TRBV27, the J call TRBJ1-6; TRBD1 might be the D (6 bases). Germline V gene data show CDR1 as MNHEY and CDR2 as SMNVEV (reference sequence). The CDR3 runs 15 residues. V was trimmed by 4 bases and J by 7 bases, leaving 14 bases between them. In DNA, the CDR3 is TGTGCCAGCAGTTATACAGGGAACTGGAATTCACCCCTCCACTTT. Translated: CASSYTGNWNSPLHF.

The chain joins TRBV2 to TRBJ2-6, with 7 bases identical to TRBD1. The J segment lost 3 bases and the V segment lost 6 bases, leaving 11 bases of the junction unmatched. The germline CDR1 and CDR2 sequences are SNHLY and FYNNEI. This CDR3 is 17 amino acids long. CDR3 DNA: TGTGCCAGCAGGCCCGGGACAGTGCTCGGTGGGGCCAACGTCCTGACTTTC. Translation: CASRPGTVLGGANVLTF.

The CDR3 region has the DNA TGCGCCAGCAGCTTTATGGGAGGCGGGAGCTCCTACGAGCAGTACTTC. Amino acids: CASSFMGGGSSYEQYF. The rearrangement joins TRBV5-1 to TRBJ2-7; the match to TRBD2 covers 7 bases. Germline V gene data show CDR1 as SGHRS and CDR2 as YFSETQ. With V trimmed by 2 bases and J by 0 bases, 8 bases remained unmatched. The CDR3 totals 16 residues.

The table lists this clonotype with many counts. The chain is built from TRBV12-3 or TRBV12-4 and TRBJ2-4, with TRBD2 as a possible D gene (5 bases). V lost 3 bases and J lost 2, with 14 bases in between. The CDR3 has 16 residues. This CDR3 reads CASSFLQEAPKNIQYF. Here the CDR3 DNA reads TGTGCCAGCAGTTTCCTGCAGGAGGCGCCCAAAAACATTCAGTACTTC.

V is TRBV20-1 and J is TRBJ2-1, with D possibly matching TRBD2 (5 bases). V lost 2 bases and J lost 0, with 11 bases in between. The length of the CDR3 is 15 residues. In germline, CDR1 is DFQATT, CDR2 SNEGSKA (reference sequence). For the CDR3, the DNA is TGCAGTGCTAGAAGCAGCGGAAGCTCCTACAATGAGCAGTTCTTC. Translating gives CSARSSGSSYNEQFF.

This clonotype was recorded many times. CDR3 sequence: CASARRGQGRNEQFF. In DNA, the CDR3 is TGTGCCAGCGCCCGTAGGGGACAGGGGCGAAATGAGCAGTTCTTC. This chain links TRBV5-6 with TRBJ2-1; 10 nucleotides match TRBD1. Germline values: CDR1 SGHDT, CDR2 YYEEEE. V lost 7 bases and J lost 7; bases outside the gene matches: 11. The CDR3 is 15 amino acids.

This clonotype was observed many times. The chain recombines TRBV7-8 with TRBJ1-2; D call uncertain. The CDR3 sequence is 15 residues long. Between the trimmed V and J ends, which lost 0 bases and 3 bases, there was a span of 11 bases. Germline CDR1 is SGHVS and CDR2 is FQNEAQ. The CDR3 reads CASSLALGFDYGYTF. The CDR3 region has the DNA TGTGCCAGCAGCTTAGCGCTCGGGTTTGACTATGGCTACACCTTC.

Many counts were recorded for this clonotype. V gene TRBV29-1 combines with J gene TRBJ1-2; TRBD1 aligns across 7 bases. V shed 7 bases, J shed 5 bases, and the junction held 4 bases outside the gene matches. The length of the CDR3 is 11 residues. Germline V gene sequence: CDR1 SQVTM, CDR2 ANQGSEA. The CDR3 loop reads CSGQGLYGYTF. CDR3 DNA sequence: TGCAGCGGACAGGGACTATATGGCTACACCTTC.

This clonotype was observed a handful of times. This rearrangement joins TRBV27 to TRBJ2-7; the D gene could be TRBD1 or TRBD2 (6 bases each). V shed 7 bases and J shed 3 bases, with 16 bases lying between them. The CDR3 has 14 residues. CDR1 is MNHEY and CDR2 is SMNVEV in the germline V gene (reference sequence). The DNA of the CDR3 is TGTGCCAGCACCTACCGAAGGGGGGTCTACGAGCAGTACTTC. Its protein product is CASTYRRGVYEQYF.

At least ten counts were recorded for this clonotype. The genes are TRBV29-1 and TRBJ1-5; possible D gene TRBD1, 5 bases. The CDR3 has 14 residues. V was clipped by 4 bases and J by 7 bases, with 17 bases between them. Germline V gives CDR1 SQVTM, CDR2 ANQGSEA. The CDR3 DNA reads TGCAGCGTTGCCAACCAGTACGGGGGACAGCCCCAGCATTTT. It translates to CSVANQYGGQPQHF.

With respect to this clonotype: This clone may be a read error of a much larger clone one base away. The chain links TRBV5-1 to TRBJ2-1, with 10 bases matching TRBD2. CDR3 length equals 17 residues. Germline lookup yields CDR1 SGHRS and CDR2 YFSETQ. The CDR3 sequence is CASSVPSSGSSCNEQFF. As DNA, the CDR3 is TGCGCCAGCAGCGTCCCATCTAGCGGGAGCTCCTGCAATGAGCAGTTCTTC. Using reference TRBV5-1 and TRBJ2-1 for the parts outside the CDR3, the full variable domain is KAGVTQTPRYLIKTRGQQVTLSCSPISGHRSVSWYQQTPGQGLQFLFEYFSETQRNKGNFPGRFSGRQFSNSRSEMNVSTLELGDSALYLCASSVPSSGSSCNEQFFGPGTRLTVL.

This clonotype was seen many times. V and J are TRBV20-1 and TRBJ2-7; 11 bases line up with TRBD1. The germline gives CDR1 DFQATT, CDR2 SNEGSKA (reference sequence). The CDR3 covers 14 residues. V lost 1 base and J lost 4; bases outside the gene matches: 3. The CDR3 spells CSARARDRGYEQYF. The CDR3 DNA reads TGCAGTGCTAGAGCTCGGGACAGGGGGTACGAGCAGTACTTC.

The chain employs TRBV19 and TRBJ2-1; maybe TRBD1 (6 bases). Germline CDR1 LNHDA, CDR2 SQIVND (reference sequence). The CDR3 is 15 residues long. Trimming shortened V by 7 bases and J by 0 bases, and 13 bases separated the two germline ends. The CDR3 region has the DNA TGTGCCAGTACCGACGGACAGAGCTCCTACAATGAGCAGTTCTTC. Protein sequence: CASTDGQSSYNEQFF.